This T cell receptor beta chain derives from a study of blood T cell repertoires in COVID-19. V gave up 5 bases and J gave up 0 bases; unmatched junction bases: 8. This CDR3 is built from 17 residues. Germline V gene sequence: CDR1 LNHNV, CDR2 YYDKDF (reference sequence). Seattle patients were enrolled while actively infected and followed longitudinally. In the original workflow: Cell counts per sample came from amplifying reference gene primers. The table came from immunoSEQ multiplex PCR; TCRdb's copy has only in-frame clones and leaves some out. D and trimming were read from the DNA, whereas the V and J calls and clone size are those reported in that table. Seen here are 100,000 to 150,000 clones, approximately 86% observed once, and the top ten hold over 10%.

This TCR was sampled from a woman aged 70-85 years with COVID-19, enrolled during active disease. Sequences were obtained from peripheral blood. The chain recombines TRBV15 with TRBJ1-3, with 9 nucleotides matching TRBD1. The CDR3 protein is CATSGRTGASSGNTIYF. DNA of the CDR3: TGTGCCACCAGCGGACGGACAGGGGCCAGCTCTGGAAACACCATATATTTT.